This T cell receptor beta chain is from a study of shared clonotypes between healthy human individuals. For sorted subsets, about 190 ng DNA per replicate equaled around 30,000 T cell genomes. Data came from immunoSEQ multiplex PCR; TCRdb stores just in-frame clones and leaves some out. The repertoire holds about 2.1 million clones, around 93% seen once, with under 2% in the top ten. Naive CD8 cells lacked CD45RO and underwent positive selection for CCR7, leaving out terminally differentiated effector memory CD45RA+ cells. Every one of the donors was a Caucasian adult that lived in Nashville, Tennessee. This CDR3 region has 11 residues. CDR1 and CDR2 (germline): SEHNR, FQNEAQ (reference sequence). About this clone itself: Its cognate antigen is unknown.

Study results and limitations: Non-shared clonotypes showed lower generation probabilities than clonotypes common to all four donors. An anticipated effect of sequencing depth on clonotype sharing among donors was recognized.

The sample consisted of naive CD8+ T cells from PBMCs. The V call is TRBV7-9, the J call TRBJ2-3; no clear D. The sequence was collected from a man between 18 and 35 years old in good health. Some clones in this sample may be carry-over from other donors' samples. The CDR3 protein is CVGISTDTQYF. The CDR3 bases are TGTGTGGGGATAAGCACAGATACGCAGTATTTT.